This record concerns one T cell receptor beta chain sequence. What it recognizes is unknown. TCRdb's table, derived via immunoSEQ multiplex PCR, lists solely in-frame clones and lacks some. The data contain more than 110,000 clones, approximately 90% of them seen just once; the ten biggest clones take up more than 3%. The V end lost 4 bases, the J end lost 1 base, and 11 bases lay between the germline ends. The CDR3 totals 14 residues. The V gene's germline CDR1 is MDHEN and CDR2 SYDVKM. This entry comes from a study of T cell responses to AZD1222 COVID-19 vaccine. General study points: In a largely white British group with more females than males, clonal diversity was possibly underestimated. After the peak T cell response, and only then, were repertoires sampled. Compared with day 0, the breadth and depth of the Spike-specific TCR repertoire rose significantly after two doses of AZD1222. The number of AZD1222 recipients seropositive at baseline was only six.

The sequenced sample was peripheral blood, obtained 28 days after the second AZD1222 dose. The chain links TRBV28 to TRBJ2-7; D ambiguous. The source of this sequence is an adult who received the AZD1222 COVID-19 vaccine. The CDR3 spells CASSSSTGSYEQYF. Here the CDR3 DNA reads TGTGCCAGCAGTTCCTCCACCGGATCCTACGAGCAGTACTTC.